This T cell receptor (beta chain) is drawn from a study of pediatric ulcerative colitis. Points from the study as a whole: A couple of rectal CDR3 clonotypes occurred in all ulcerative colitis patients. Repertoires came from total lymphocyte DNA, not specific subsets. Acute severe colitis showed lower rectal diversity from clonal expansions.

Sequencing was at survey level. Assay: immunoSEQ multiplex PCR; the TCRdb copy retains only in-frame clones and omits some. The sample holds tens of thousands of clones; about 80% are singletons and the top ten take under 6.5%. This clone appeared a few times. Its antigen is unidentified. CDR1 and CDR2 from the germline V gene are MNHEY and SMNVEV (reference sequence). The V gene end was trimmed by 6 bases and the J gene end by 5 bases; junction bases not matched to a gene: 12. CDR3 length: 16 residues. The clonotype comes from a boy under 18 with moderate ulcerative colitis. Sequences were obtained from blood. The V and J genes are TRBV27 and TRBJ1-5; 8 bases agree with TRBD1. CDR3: CASRQMRQGWHQPQHF. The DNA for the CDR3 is TGTGCCAGCAGACAAATGAGACAGGGGTGGCATCAGCCCCAGCATTTT.